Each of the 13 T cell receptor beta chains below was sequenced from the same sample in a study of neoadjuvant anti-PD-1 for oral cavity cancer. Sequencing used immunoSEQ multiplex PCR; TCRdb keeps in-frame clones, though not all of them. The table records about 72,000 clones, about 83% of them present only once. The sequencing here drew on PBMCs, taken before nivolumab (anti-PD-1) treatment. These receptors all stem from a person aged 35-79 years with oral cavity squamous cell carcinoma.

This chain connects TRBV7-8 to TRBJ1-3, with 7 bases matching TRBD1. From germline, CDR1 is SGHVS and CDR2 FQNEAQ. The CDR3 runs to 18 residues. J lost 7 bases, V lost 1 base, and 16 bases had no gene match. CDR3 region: CASSLVGLDFSRGNTIYF. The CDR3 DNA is TGTGCCAGCAGCTTAGTAGGGCTGGACTTCTCCAGGGGGAACACCATATATTTT.

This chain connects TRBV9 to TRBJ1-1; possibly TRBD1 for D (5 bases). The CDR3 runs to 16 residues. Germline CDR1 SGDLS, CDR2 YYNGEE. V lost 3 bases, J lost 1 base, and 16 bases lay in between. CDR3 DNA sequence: TGTGCCAGCAGCGACCCGGTGGGACTTAGGAACACTGAAGCTTTCTTT. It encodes CASSDPVGLRNTEAFF. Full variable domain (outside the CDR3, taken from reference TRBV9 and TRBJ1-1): DSGVTQTPKHLITATGQRVTLRCSPRSGDLSVYWYQQSLDQGLQFLIQYYNGEERAKGNILERFSAQQFPDLHSELNLSSLELGDSALYFCASSDPVGLRNTEAFFGQGTRLTVV.

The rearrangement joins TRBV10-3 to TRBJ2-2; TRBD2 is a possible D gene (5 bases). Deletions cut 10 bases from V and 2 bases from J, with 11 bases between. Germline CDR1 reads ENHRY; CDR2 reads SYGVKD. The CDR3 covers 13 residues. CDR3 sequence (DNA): TGTGCCAACCGGGATTCCAACACCGGGGAGCTGTTTTTT. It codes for CANRDSNTGELFF.

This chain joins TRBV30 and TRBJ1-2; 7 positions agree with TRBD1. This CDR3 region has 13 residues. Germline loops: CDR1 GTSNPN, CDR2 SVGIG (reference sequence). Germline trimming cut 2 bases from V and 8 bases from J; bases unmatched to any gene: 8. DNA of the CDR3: TGTGCCTGGAGTTCAGGGGGTGCGGGGGGCTACACCTTC. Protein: CAWSSGGAGGYTF.

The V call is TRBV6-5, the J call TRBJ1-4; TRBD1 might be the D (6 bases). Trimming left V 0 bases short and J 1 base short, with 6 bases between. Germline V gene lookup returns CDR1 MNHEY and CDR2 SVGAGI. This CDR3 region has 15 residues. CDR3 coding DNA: TGTGCCAGCAGTTACTCGGACAGAACTAATGAAAAACTGTTTTTT. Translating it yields CASSYSDRTNEKLFF.

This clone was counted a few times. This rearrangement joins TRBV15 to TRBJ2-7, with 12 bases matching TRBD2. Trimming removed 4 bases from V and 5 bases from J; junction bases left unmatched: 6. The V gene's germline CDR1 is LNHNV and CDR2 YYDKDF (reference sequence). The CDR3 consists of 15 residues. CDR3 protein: CATSTGLAGTHEQYF. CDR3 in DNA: TGTGCCACCAGCACAGGACTAGCGGGAACCCACGAGCAGTACTTC.

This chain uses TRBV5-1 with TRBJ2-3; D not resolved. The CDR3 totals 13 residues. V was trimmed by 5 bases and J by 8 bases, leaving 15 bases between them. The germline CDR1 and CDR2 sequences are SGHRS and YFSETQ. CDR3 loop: CASRRDGSGTQYF. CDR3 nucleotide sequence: TGCGCCAGCAGACGAGACGGGTCAGGTACGCAGTATTTT.

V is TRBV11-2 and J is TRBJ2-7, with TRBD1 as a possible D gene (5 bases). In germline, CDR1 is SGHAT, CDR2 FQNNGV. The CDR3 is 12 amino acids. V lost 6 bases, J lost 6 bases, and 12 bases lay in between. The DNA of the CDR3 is TGTGCCAGCAGTTTCCTCAGGGCCGAGCAGTACTTC. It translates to CASSFLRAEQYF.

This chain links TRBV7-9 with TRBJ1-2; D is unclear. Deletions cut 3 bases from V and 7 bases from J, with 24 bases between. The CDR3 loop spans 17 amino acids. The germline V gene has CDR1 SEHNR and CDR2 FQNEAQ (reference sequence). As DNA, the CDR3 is TGTGCCAGCAGCTTTCCCCCCTCGGCGGGCGGAGGGAGTGGCTACACCTTC. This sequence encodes CASSFPPSAGGGSGYTF. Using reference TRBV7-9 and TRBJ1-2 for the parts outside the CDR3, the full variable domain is DTGVSQNPRHKITKRGQNVTFRCDPISEHNRLYWYRQTLGQGPEFLTYFQNEAQLEKSRLLSDRFSAERPKGSFSTLEIQRTEQGDSAMYLCASSFPPSAGGGSGYTFGSGTRLTVV.

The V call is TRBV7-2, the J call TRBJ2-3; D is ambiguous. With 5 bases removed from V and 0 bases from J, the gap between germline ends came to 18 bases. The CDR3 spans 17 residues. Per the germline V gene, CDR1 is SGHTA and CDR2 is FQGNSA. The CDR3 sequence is CASSPIPGGLSTDTQYF. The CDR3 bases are TGTGCCAGCAGCCCCATACCCGGCGGCCTTAGCACAGATACGCAGTATTTT.

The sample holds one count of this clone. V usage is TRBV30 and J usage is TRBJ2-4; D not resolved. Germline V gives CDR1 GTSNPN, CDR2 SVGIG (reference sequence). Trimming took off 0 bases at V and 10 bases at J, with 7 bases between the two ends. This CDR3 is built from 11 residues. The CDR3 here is CAWSVESIQYF. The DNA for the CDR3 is TGTGCCTGGAGTGTGGAGAGTATTCAGTACTTC.

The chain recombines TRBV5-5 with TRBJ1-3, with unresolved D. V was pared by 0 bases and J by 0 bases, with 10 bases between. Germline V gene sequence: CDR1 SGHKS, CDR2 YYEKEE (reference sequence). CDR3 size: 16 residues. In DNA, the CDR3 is TGTGCCAGCAGCTTGGGCAGTCCCCTCTCTGGAAACACCATATATTTT. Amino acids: CASSLGSPLSGNTIYF.

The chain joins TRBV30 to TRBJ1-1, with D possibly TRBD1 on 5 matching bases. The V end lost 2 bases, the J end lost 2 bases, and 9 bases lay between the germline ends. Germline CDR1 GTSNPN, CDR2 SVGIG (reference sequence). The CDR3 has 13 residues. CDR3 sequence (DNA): TGTGCCTGGAGTTTACAGGTAAACACTGAAGCTTTCTTT. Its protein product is CAWSLQVNTEAFF.